The next 20 T cell receptor beta chains were all read from a single sample in a study of blood T cell repertoires in COVID-19. Sequencing was performed with immunoSEQ multiplex PCR; in TCRdb, only in-frame clones are kept and a portion is missing. This sample has approximately 90,000 clones, with about nine tenths found just once. The source material was peripheral blood. These receptors were collected from a woman older than 75 with acute or convalescent COVID-19.

The chain uses TRBV19 and TRBJ2-7, with TRBD1 identical over 9 bases. Trimming took 1 base from V and 4 from J; bases not matched to a gene: 5. The germline V gene has CDR1 LNHDA and CDR2 SQIVND (reference sequence). This CDR3 has 15 residues. CDR3 DNA: TGTGCCAGTAGTATAGGAGAACAGGGGGCTTACGAGCAGTACTTC. Residues: CASSIGEQGAYEQYF.

The genes are TRBV9 and TRBJ2-3, with 11 bases lining up with TRBD2. The CDR3 is 19 amino acids. The V and J ends lost 0 bases and 2 bases, in that order; junction bases with no gene match: 11. Germline V gene lookup returns CDR1 SGDLS and CDR2 YYNGEE. CDR3 sequence (DNA): TGTGCCAGCAGCGTAGGGCCTAGCGGGGGGCTTATGTTCACAGATACGCAGTATTTT. It codes for CASSVGPSGGLMFTDTQYF.

The chain joins TRBV5-1 to TRBJ1-4; 7 bases align to TRBD1. The CDR3 runs 15 residues. Germline values: CDR1 SGHRS, CDR2 YFSETQ. J was trimmed by 3 bases and V by 3 bases; bases with no gene match: 5. In nucleotides, the CDR3 is TGCGCCAGCAGCTGGGGGGACAGAGCTAATGAAAAACTGTTTTTT. It encodes CASSWGDRANEKLFF.

This clone was picked up a small number of times. This sequence joins TRBV2 and TRBJ1-5; no reliable D call. The CDR3 is 14 amino acids. Germline V gene sequence: CDR1 SNHLY, CDR2 FYNNEI. Trimming took off 4 bases at V and 4 bases at J, with 11 bases between the two ends. The CDR3 sequence: CASSVGNQNQPQHF. CDR3 sequence (DNA): TGTGCCAGCAGTGTCGGGAACCAAAATCAGCCCCAGCATTTT.

In its sample, this clone was seen once. This chain connects TRBV6-5 to TRBJ1-2; perhaps TRBD1 as D (5 bases). Looked up from germline, CDR1 is MNHEY and CDR2 is SVGAGI. With 6 bases removed from V and 3 bases from J, the gap between germline ends came to 14 bases. This CDR3 region has 14 residues. The CDR3 here is CASSPRGGDYGYTF. CDR3 bases: TGTGCCAGCAGCCCCCGGGGGGGGGACTATGGCTACACCTTC.

The V and J genes are TRBV5-1 and TRBJ2-2, with a tentative D call TRBD1 (6 bases). Germline loops: CDR1 SGHRS, CDR2 YFSETQ. V dropped 2 bases and J dropped 3 bases, with 11 bases sitting between them. The CDR3 is 15 residues long. The CDR3 protein is CASSFSQGYTGELFF. The DNA for the CDR3 is TGCGCCAGCAGCTTCAGCCAGGGGTACACCGGGGAGCTGTTTTTT.

The V gene is TRBV4-1, the J gene TRBJ1-2; the D gene is possibly TRBD1 (6 bases). Germline-derived CDR1 and CDR2 are MGHRA and YSYEKL. The length of the CDR3 is 15 residues. V shed 5 bases and J shed 2 bases, with 15 bases lying between them. The CDR3 spells CASSLEGGENYGYTF. The CDR3 coding sequence is TGCGCCAGCAGCTTAGAAGGGGGAGAGAACTATGGCTACACCTTC.

The V gene is TRBV19, the J gene TRBJ2-7; tentatively, D is TRBD1 (6 bases). Germline-derived CDR1 and CDR2 are LNHDA and SQIVND (reference sequence). V lost 5 bases and J 1 base, leaving 21 bases between the germline ends. This CDR3 contains 17 residues. Here the CDR3 DNA reads TGTGCCAGTAGTCCCCAAGGGAGCAGGGGCATTTCCTACGAGCAGTACTTC. It specifies CASSPQGSRGISYEQYF.

The rearrangement uses TRBV19 and TRBJ1-4; 7 bases agree with TRBD1. The V and J ends lost 4 bases and 6 bases, in that order; junction bases with no gene match: 8. From germline, CDR1 is LNHDA and CDR2 SQIVND (reference sequence). The length of the CDR3 is 15 residues. Here the CDR3 reads CASSRTGTEDEKLFF. In DNA, the CDR3 is TGTGCCAGTAGTAGAACCGGGACAGAGGATGAAAAACTGTTTTTT.

The chain employs TRBV6-1 and TRBJ1-1, with D tentatively TRBD1 (6 bases). Between the trimmed V and J ends, which lost 2 bases and 5 bases, there was a span of 12 bases. The CDR3 runs to 14 residues. The germline V gene encodes CDR1 MNHNS and CDR2 SASEGT. CDR3: CASSEYRASTEAFF. The CDR3 DNA is TGTGCCAGCAGTGAATACAGGGCTTCGACTGAAGCTTTCTTT.

This chain links TRBV5-1 with TRBJ1-5; possibly TRBD1 for D (6 bases). The CDR3 has 15 residues. CDR1 SGHRS and CDR2 YFSETQ come from the germline V gene. V was pared by 3 bases and J by 1 base, with 11 bases between. The CDR3 spells CASSYHQGSNQPQHF. CDR3 sequence (DNA): TGCGCCAGCAGCTACCACCAGGGGAGCAATCAGCCCCAGCATTTT.

V and J are TRBV5-5 and TRBJ2-2; 7 bases match TRBD1. The V gene's germline CDR1 is SGHKS and CDR2 YYEKEE (reference sequence). J lost 2 bases, V lost 4 bases, and 8 bases had no gene match. This CDR3 has 16 residues. The CDR3 nucleotides are TGTGCCAGCAGCCCAAGGGGACAGTCAAACACCGGGGAGCTGTTTTTT. Translated, it gives CASSPRGQSNTGELFF.

The CDR3 sequence: CASSPGQQSPLHF. In DNA form, the CDR3 reads TGTGCCAGCTCACCCGGACAGCAATCACCCCTCCACTTT. The chain couples TRBV18 to TRBJ1-6; a weak D match, TRBD1 (6 bases). V lost 3 bases and J 10 bases, leaving 10 bases between the germline ends. Per the germline V gene, CDR1 is KGHSH and CDR2 is LQKENI. The CDR3 extends over 13 amino acids.

This clone was observed a few times. The chain employs TRBV7-6 and TRBJ2-7, with TRBD2 identical over 8 bases. The CDR3 has 14 amino acids. The J segment lost 6 bases and the V segment lost 4 bases, leaving 8 bases of the junction unmatched. Per the germline V gene, CDR1 is SGHVS and CDR2 is FNYEAQ. CDR3 region: CASSSSSGPAEQYF. CDR3 DNA sequence: TGTGCCAGCAGCTCCTCTAGCGGGCCCGCCGAGCAGTACTTC.

The chain has TRBV5-1 and TRBJ2-3, with D unclear. CDR1 SGHRS and CDR2 YFSETQ come from the germline V gene. V was trimmed by 6 bases and J by 1 base, leaving 12 bases between them. There are 14 residues in the CDR3. The chain's CDR3 is CASNQLAGTDTQYF. The CDR3 DNA reads as TGCGCCAGCAACCAACTCGCGGGCACAGATACGCAGTATTTT.

The chain has TRBV30 and TRBJ2-1, with 13 bases identical to TRBD2. The CDR3 extends over 18 amino acids. Germline-derived CDR1 and CDR2 are GTSNPN and SVGIG (reference sequence). V shed 1 base and J 4 bases; nucleotides not matched to a gene: 10. CDR3 in DNA: TGTGCCTGGAGTGGAAGGCGGACTAGCGGGAGTACTTACAATGAGCAGTTCTTC. This encodes CAWSGRRTSGSTYNEQFF.

This clone was seen a handful of times. The chain uses TRBV5-1 and TRBJ2-3; 8 bases map to TRBD2. Germline loops: CDR1 SGHRS, CDR2 YFSETQ. This CDR3 comprises 16 residues. J was trimmed by 1 base and V by 0 bases; bases with no gene match: 4. CDR3: CASSLGSSGRTDTQYF. In DNA form, the CDR3 reads TGCGCCAGCAGCTTGGGTTCTAGCGGGCGCACAGATACGCAGTATTTT. Drawing the rest from reference TRBV5-1 and TRBJ2-3, the complete variable domain is KAGVTQTPRYLIKTRGQQVTLSCSPISGHRSVSWYQQTPGQGLQFLFEYFSETQRNKGNFPGRFSGRQFSNSRSEMNVSTLELGDSALYLCASSLGSSGRTDTQYFGPGTRLTVL.

This chain connects TRBV5-4 to TRBJ1-1; D possibly corresponds to TRBD1 (5 bases). This CDR3 has 14 amino acids. Trimming pared 3 bases from V and 5 bases from J, leaving 14 bases between. Germline-derived CDR1 and CDR2 are SGHNT and YYREEE (reference sequence). The DNA of the CDR3 is TGTGCCAGCAGCTCACAGGTGGTTGAGACTGAAGCTTTCTTT. Translated: CASSSQVVETEAFF.

The chain joins TRBV25-1 to TRBJ1-2, with a tentative D call TRBD1 (6 bases). V lost 2 bases and J lost 4, with 14 bases in between. The CDR3 is 15 residues long. Germline loops: CDR1 MGHDK, CDR2 SYGVNS. This CDR3 reads CASSEPNRDSYGYTF. The DNA for the CDR3 is TGTGCCAGCAGTGAACCAAACAGGGATAGCTATGGCTACACCTTC.

V usage is TRBV18 and J usage is TRBJ1-2; 11 positions agree with TRBD1. With V trimmed by 0 bases and J by 6 bases, 3 bases remained unmatched. This CDR3 has 15 residues. Looked up from germline, CDR1 is KGHSH and CDR2 is LQKENI. Here the CDR3 DNA reads TGTGCCAGCTCACCACCGGGACAGGGGGAACATGGCTACACCTTC. It is translated as CASSPPGQGEHGYTF.